This T cell receptor beta chain was captured in a study of regulatory T cells in long-lasting Graves disease (dated by TCRdb to the early 2020s). In the study overall: In the newly diagnosed Graves' disease group, patients had been taking antithyroid drugs for less than 3 months. Patients with persistent Graves' disease were compared with patients with newly diagnosed Graves' disease using TCR sequencing and RNA sequencing of peripheral blood. TCR sequencing covered around 13 persistent and roughly 20 newly diagnosed Graves' disease patients, around 35 samples in total. The study was conducted in China and was registered as a clinical trial.

On the study overall, not on this receptor specifically: Persistent patients shared more public clonotypes among themselves (around 3,000) than newly diagnosed patients did (roughly 910). Persistent Graves' disease patients showed lower TCR Shannon entropy and fewer highly expanded clones than newly diagnosed patients, suggesting clonal expansion. As a limitation, the authors acknowledged that the small sample size may reduce accuracy. Only peripheral blood was studied, because thyroid tissue, the primary lesion, was inaccessible. Sequencing and analysis were limited to the TCR beta chain. Preferential use of TRBV28, TRBJ1-2 and TRBJ2-5 was observed in persistent disease, whereas TRBV20-1 and TRBJ2-1 were favored in newly diagnosed disease.

The CDR3 sequence holds 15 residues, the cysteine and phenylalanine included. Here the CDR3 DNA is all that survives: 45 bases in frame from base 1. A distance of 17 bases separates the germline ends of V and J, which lose 8 bases and 3 bases respectively. CDR1 and CDR2, per the germline V gene, are KGHSH and LQKENI. Receptor amplification or capture employed multiplex PCR. TCRdb records Illumina HiSeq 4000 as the sequencer. CDR3 regions were amplified by Arm-PCR with iRepertoire HTBI primers to construct TCR beta libraries. Before sequencing, the PCR products underwent gel purification. The study's own analysis went as follows. Gene usage analysis of CDR3 amino acid clonotypes relied on the roughly 60 TRBV and around 13 TRBJ segments identified across samples. COPE and FqMerger were used to merge the filtered high-quality paired reads into contigs. BLAST was used to align contigs to IMGT TRBV, TRBD and TRBJ reference genes, and CDR3 was defined according to IMGT. Any clonotype with a frequency above 0.1% was counted as a highly expanded clone. Repertoire diversity was measured by Shannon entropy, and V-J evenness by the Gini coefficient. Public clonotypes were defined as clonotypes shared by more than one individual. TCRdb reran the public reads through fastp at Q25 and MiXCR, keeping productive beta chains. Under each unique CDR3 protein, matching rows form one entry showing the most common genes and DNA. TCRdb, not the original authors, processed these V and J calls. This sample is represented by around 480,000 distinct CDR3 sequences; about 17% of them were singletons. The ten largest clones add up to 12% of the sample.

The time point label corresponds to: newly diagnosed GD, antithyroid drugs for less than 3 months. For both TCR sequencing and RNA sequencing, RNA was extracted from PBMCs using TRIzol. The diagnosis of Graves' disease followed American Thyroid Association guidelines. Patients were recruited from an endocrinology department in Xi'an, China. From each patient, approximately 10 milliliters of peripheral blood was collected into an EDTA anticoagulant tube. Ficoll Paque Plus density gradient separation was used to isolate PBMCs, and no further T cell sorting was done. An Agilent 2100 Bioanalyzer and agarose gel were used to assess RNA quality, and a NanoDrop 2000 was used to measure RNA concentration. As to this clonotype: Its antigen remains unidentified. No base qualities exist here, and no much larger clone lies one base off it.

The same sample was also used in a study of T cells in Graves' hyperthyroidism and ophthalmopathy. As the second publication notes: Stable Graves' hyperthyroidism was defined as the absence of progression to ophthalmopathy over 18 months of follow-up. Hyperthyroidism patients were newly diagnosed, with disease duration under 2 months, and aged 18 to 65 years. The study excluded patients with uncontrolled infections, other autoimmune diseases, pregnancy or lactation. Diagnoses were established on the basis of clinical symptoms, serum thyroxine and TRAb, thyroid ultrasound, and orbital computed tomography. For the first round of RT-PCR on the TCR CDR3, the HTBI primer set was used together with the Qiagen OneStep RT-PCR kit. Blood samples also contained most of the expanded thyroid clonotypes (frequency above 0.001), which suggests that blood repertoires may reflect thyroid immune responses. Ophthalmopathy was separated from stable hyperthyroidism by a 13 V-J signature model, with around 90% sensitivity and 81% to 82% specificity obtained in cross-validation and 80%/75% obtained in testing. In validation, the model predicted progression to ophthalmopathy with around 71% sensitivity and 72% to 85% specificity, a median of roughly seven months before onset. A discovery cohort of about a hundred patients, 43 with Graves' ophthalmopathy and 55 to 65 with stable Graves' hyperthyroidism, was used to find distinguishing TCR V-J signatures. Whether ophthalmopathy could be predicted prospectively was tested in an independent validation cohort made up of about 20 hyperthyroidism patients plus 17 patients who later progressed to ophthalmopathy. The 95 to 100 discovery patients were randomly divided into training and test sets at a 7:3 ratio. In addition, the study compared T-cell repertoires in thyroid tissue and in blood from six Graves' hyperthyroidism patients. After sampling, hyperthyroidism patients received methimazole starting at 30 mg daily, and ophthalmopathy patients received high-dose intravenous methylprednisolone. Libraries were constructed in a second round of multiplex PCR, after which size selection and purification were carried out. Sequencing of the libraries was done on an Illumina HiSeq2000 using paired-end 100 bp reads. SOAPnuke was used to process the raw data, removing reads that contained adapters or uncalled bases, had a mean Phred below 15, or lacked an exact match to the constant primer or identifier. COPE v1.2.5 was used to merge the high-quality paired reads, and each unique nucleotide sequence was defined as a clonotype. MiTCR v1.1 was used to align the clonotypes against IMGT TRBV, TRBD and TRBJ reference segments. Analysis was restricted to V-J combinations with a frequency above 0.0001, which covered roughly 99% of repertoires. The TCS score was defined as F50 (clonal expansion) divided by E x V (chaos), with BLOSUM62-based TCRdist calculated between CDR3 peptides within each V-J. Welch's t-statistics and random forest reduced 514 V-J features to roughly 13, which were used in a naive Bayes classifier (R e1071). No statistical method was used to set the sample size in advance, and investigators knew the group allocation. TCR Vbeta CDR3 sequencing of 120 to 150 peripheral blood samples (around 45 ophthalmopathy, 75 to 85 hyperthyroidism and approximately 17 progressor patients) is reported in the paper.

The chain is assembled from TRBV18 and TRBJ1-5, with the D gene not clear enough to name. This material consisted of peripheral blood mononuclear cells (PBMCs), taken at new diagnosis, from a patient treated with antithyroid drugs. The receptor comes from a man aged 35 to 55 with Graves disease. Donor details come from another sample of the same person, matched by shared clones. The CDR3 corresponds to CASQGSVGDNQPQHF. The nucleotides read TGTGCCAGCCAAGGTTCAGTGGGAGACAATCAGCCCCAGCATTTT.